One sample yielded the 8 T cell receptor beta chains listed below, sequenced in a study of human T cells and chemical hapten exposure. The time point was: patch test 1, 2 weeks after DPC sensitization. Treatment reported: therapeutic diphenylcyclopropenone sensitization with weekly scalp DPC. One entry per CDR3 protein results from TCRdb running MiXCR on the RACE reads. The sample yields around 150,000 distinct CDR3 sequences, roughly 15% seen once. Source: whole blood, taken in connection with sensitization to the hapten diphenylcyclopropenone (DPC). The source is a woman aged 25 to 39 with alopecia areata. Some clones in this sample may be carry-over from other donors' samples.

At least ten counts were recorded for this clonotype. This chain joins TRBV6-1 and TRBJ1-4; D is possibly TRBD1 (5 bases). Germline CDR1 and CDR2: MNHNS and SASEGT. V was clipped by 7 bases and J by 0 bases, with 9 bases between them. This CDR3 contains 14 residues. Here the CDR3 reads CASMWGATNEKLFF. CDR3 in DNA: TGTGCCAGCATGTGGGGCGCAACTAATGAAAAACTGTTTTTT.

In this sample, this clonotype turned up many times. The chain carries TRBV14 and TRBJ1-2; the D is unclear. The CDR3 has 16 residues. CDR1 is SGHDN and CDR2 is FVKESK in the germline V gene. V was cut by 0 bases and J by 2 bases, with 13 bases left in between. The CDR3 DNA follows: TGTGCCAGCAGCCAAGACGGATTTCAACCCAACTATGGCTACACCTTC. It specifies CASSQDGFQPNYGYTF.

The V call is TRBV29-1, the J call TRBJ1-2, with 7 positions matching TRBD1. Per the germline V gene, CDR1 is SQVTM and CDR2 is ANQGSEA. The CDR3 runs 13 residues. V was pared by 4 bases and J by 4 bases, with 6 bases of the junction left unmatched. The CDR3 is CSVVTRGIYGYTF. The CDR3 region has the DNA TGCAGCGTTGTAACCAGGGGGATCTATGGCTACACCTTC. Together with reference TRBV29-1 and TRBJ1-2, the CDR3 gives the full variable domain: SAVISQKPSRDICQRGTSLTIQCQVDSQVTMMFWYRQQPGQSLTLIATANQGSEATYESGFVIDKFPISRPNLTFSTLTVSNMSPEDSSIYLCSVVTRGIYGYTFGSGTRLTVV.

This clonotype was seen ten or more times. The chain joins TRBV6-6 to TRBJ1-2; a weak D match, TRBD1 (5 bases). This CDR3 spans 16 amino acids. V was shortened by 4 bases and J by 5 bases, with 20 bases between the two germline ends. Germline V gene sequence: CDR1 MNHNY, CDR2 SVGAGI (reference sequence). CDR3 region: CASSSTAGRSLYGYTF. The DNA of the CDR3 is TGTGCCAGCAGTTCCACAGCAGGGAGATCTTTGTATGGCTACACCTTC.

The chain carries TRBV6-2 or TRBV6-3 and TRBJ2-7; TRBD2 might be the D (6 bases). This CDR3 spans 15 amino acids. Germline loops: CDR1 MNHEY, CDR2 SVGEGT. The ends were cut back, 4 bases at V and 6 bases at J, with 19 bases in the middle. DNA for the CDR3: TGTGCCAGCAGTTCCCTCCAGCGGGTGTACACCGAGCAGTACTTC. Amino acids: CASSSLQRVYTEQYF.

In its sample, this clonotype was seen a few times. V gene TRBV6-6 combines with J gene TRBJ2-3; D not certain. CDR3 length: 13 amino acids. V shed 2 bases and J shed 0 bases, with 3 bases lying between them. Germline lookup yields CDR1 MNHNY and CDR2 SVGAGI (reference sequence). The CDR3 sequence is CASSYASTDTQYF. The CDR3 DNA reads as TGTGCCAGCAGTTACGCGAGCACAGATACGCAGTATTTT.

This clonotype was detected only a few times. This chain uses TRBV28 with TRBJ2-7; 8 bases agree with TRBD1. After removal of 4 bases from V and 3 bases from J, the junction contained 5 bases not matched to a gene. This CDR3 spans 14 amino acids. The V gene's germline CDR1 is MDHEN and CDR2 SYDVKM. This CDR3 reads CASSSLTGVYEQYF. CDR3 DNA sequence: TGTGCCAGCAGTTCCCTGACAGGGGTCTACGAGCAGTACTTC.

V usage is TRBV11-2 and J usage is TRBJ2-7; D may be TRBD1 (6 bases). V lost 1 base, J lost 2 bases, and 12 bases lay in between. Germline V lookup: CDR1 SGHAT, CDR2 FQNNGV. The CDR3 loop spans 15 amino acids. CDR3 DNA: TGTGCCAGCAGCTTAGCCCGACAGGCAACCTACGAGCAGTACTTC. Protein: CASSLARQATYEQYF.